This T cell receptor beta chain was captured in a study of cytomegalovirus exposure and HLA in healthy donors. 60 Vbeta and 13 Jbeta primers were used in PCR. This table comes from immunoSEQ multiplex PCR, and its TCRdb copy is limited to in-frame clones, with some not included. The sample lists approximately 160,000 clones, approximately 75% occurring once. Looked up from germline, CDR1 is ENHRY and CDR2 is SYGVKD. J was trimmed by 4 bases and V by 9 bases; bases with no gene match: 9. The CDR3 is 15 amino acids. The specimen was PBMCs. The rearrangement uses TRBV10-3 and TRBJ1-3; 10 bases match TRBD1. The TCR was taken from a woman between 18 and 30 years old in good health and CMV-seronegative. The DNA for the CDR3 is TGTGCCATAAGGACAGGGGGTTCATTCGGAAACACCATATATTTT. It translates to CAIRTGGSFGNTIYF.